Sequencing of this T cell receptor (beta chain) was carried out in a study of cytomegalovirus exposure and HLA in healthy donors. Findings and limits, study-wide: In vitro work confirmed that a few CMV-associated chains recognize CMV antigens. The investigators catalogued some 150 TCR beta chains as cytomegalovirus-associated.

After removal of 4 bases from V and 5 bases from J, the junction contained 13 bases not matched to a gene. The CDR3 is 16 amino acids. Germline assignment: CDR1 MNHNS and CDR2 SASEGT. It was with 60 Vbeta and 13 Jbeta primers that the PCR ran. TCRdb's copy holds only in-frame clones and misses some; the assay was immunoSEQ multiplex PCR. This sample has about 97,000 clones; around 81% occur once, and the top ten carry 4.5% to 6.5%. Points on this clone: The target antigen is unknown.

The chain joins TRBV6-1 to TRBJ2-5; 7 nucleotides align to TRBD2. The sequenced material came from PBMCs. The source is a middle-aged man in good health and CMV-seropositive. The CDR3 loop reads CASSGRRVDGRETQYF. CDR3 coding DNA: TGTGCCAGCAGTGGGCGAAGGGTGGACGGGAGGGAGACCCAGTACTTC.